These 29 T cell receptor beta chains were all obtained from the same sample, sequenced in a study of blood T cell repertoires in COVID-19. Profiling relied on immunoSEQ multiplex PCR, and the TCRdb table lists in-frame clones only, not all of them. The data hold 90,000 to 120,000 clones, with around four fifths observed a single time. The sample comprised peripheral blood. These receptor sequences come from a man in his sixties with acute or convalescent COVID-19.

J is TRBJ1-2 and V is TRBV27; D unresolved. The V gene's germline CDR1 is MNHEY and CDR2 SMNVEV (reference sequence). The V end lost 6 bases, the J end lost 2 bases, and 13 bases lay between the germline ends. CDR3 length equals 14 residues. The CDR3 DNA follows: TGTGCCAGCAGCCCCCTGACGGGAAACTATGGCTACACCTTC. It yields the protein CASSPLTGNYGYTF.

The chain is built from TRBV7-2 and TRBJ1-1, with D uncertain. V was clipped by 3 bases and J by 0 bases, with 11 bases between them. Germline CDR1 SGHTA, CDR2 FQGNSA. The length of the CDR3 is 15 residues. CDR3 nucleotides: TGTGCCAGCAGCTTTCGAGCAGGCATGAACACTGAAGCTTTCTTT. Protein: CASSFRAGMNTEAFF.

The chain couples TRBV5-4 to TRBJ1-2; 11 bases fit TRBD1. The CDR3 spans 16 residues. The trim removed 5 bases at V and 2 bases at J, leaving 8 bases unmatched. From germline, CDR1 is SGHNT and CDR2 YYREEE (reference sequence). The CDR3 region has the DNA TGTGCCAGCAGTCCCGGGACAGGGGGATTCAACTATGGCTACACCTTC. It translates to CASSPGTGGFNYGYTF.

The chain joins TRBV10-1 to TRBJ1-2; weak D call: TRBD1 (5 bases). V lost 0 bases, J lost 8 bases, and 13 bases lay in between. The CDR3 length is 14 residues. Germline-derived CDR1 and CDR2 are WNHNN and SYGVQD (reference sequence). In nucleotides, the CDR3 is TGCGCCAGCAGTGAGTCCAACAGGATGGAAGGCTACACCTTC. This translates into CASSESNRMEGYTF.

This clone was counted a single time. This chain uses TRBV7-9 with TRBJ1-6; no clear D gene. This CDR3 is built from 14 residues. Germline CDR1 is SEHNR and CDR2 is FQNEAQ (reference sequence). V lost 5 bases and J lost 8, with 13 bases in between. CDR3 in amino acids: CASSPISRDSPLHF. In DNA, the CDR3 is TGTGCCAGCAGCCCTATCAGCCGGGATTCACCCCTCCACTTT.

The V and J genes are TRBV11-3 and TRBJ1-6; no firm D call. CDR1 is SGHNT and CDR2 is YENEEA in the germline V gene. This CDR3 has 14 amino acids. Trimming cost V 0 bases and J 5 bases, with 5 bases left between them. Here the CDR3 reads CASSLEGHNSPLHF. CDR3 DNA sequence: TGTGCCAGCAGCTTAGAGGGCCATAATTCACCCCTCCACTTT.

The chain employs TRBV5-5 and TRBJ1-4; 12 nucleotides line up with TRBD1. The V segment lost 0 bases and the J segment 10 bases; nucleotides outside the gene matches: 7. Germline assignment: CDR1 SGHKS and CDR2 YYEKEE (reference sequence). There are 16 residues in the CDR3. DNA for the CDR3: TGTGCCAGCAGCTTGGCCGGAGGGACAGGGGGCGGAAAACTGTTTTTT. Translated: CASSLAGGTGGGKLFF.

The chain joins TRBV19 to TRBJ2-7, with TRBD2 matching over 15 bases. Germline values: CDR1 LNHDA, CDR2 SQIVND (reference sequence). This CDR3 region has 16 residues. J lost 4 bases, V lost 5 bases, and 6 bases had no gene match. CDR3: CASSPGTSGRLYEQYF. DNA of the CDR3: TGTGCCAGTAGTCCCGGGACTAGCGGGAGGCTTTACGAGCAGTACTTC.

V is TRBV2 and J is TRBJ2-7, with 13 bases that match TRBD2. Germline CDR1 reads SNHLY; CDR2 reads FYNNEI. The CDR3 spans 13 residues. J lost 6 bases, V lost 5 bases, and 1 base had no gene match. The CDR3 loop reads CASSRTSGGEQYF. CDR3 nucleotide sequence: TGTGCCAGCAGTAGGACTAGCGGGGGCGAGCAGTACTTC. Full variable domain (missing parts from reference TRBV2 and TRBJ2-7): EPEVTQTPSHQVTQMGQEVILRCVPISNHLYFYWYRQILGQKVEFLVSFYNNEISEKSEIFDDQFSVERPDGSNFTLKIRSTKLEDSAMYFCASSRTSGGEQYFGPGTRLTVT.

There are a few counts of this clone. This chain links TRBV18 with TRBJ2-7, with D perhaps TRBD2 (5 bases). V lost 6 bases and J 0 bases, leaving 9 bases between the germline ends. The CDR3 is 13 amino acids. CDR1 KGHSH and CDR2 LQKENI come from the germline V gene. In DNA form, the CDR3 reads TGTGCCAGCTCCCCCGGGGTCTCCTACGAGCAGTACGTC. Amino acid sequence: CASSPGVSYEQYV.

The chain recombines TRBV10-3 with TRBJ2-1; D is perhaps TRBD2 (6 bases). The CDR3 is made up of 14 amino acids. Trimming cost V 10 bases and J 0 bases, with 13 bases left between them. CDR1 is ENHRY, CDR2 SYGVKD, per germline. CDR3 DNA: TGTGCCACCGCGGGGCAGGGCTCCTACAATGAGCAGTTCTTC. Amino acids: CATAGQGSYNEQFF.

This rearrangement joins TRBV2 to TRBJ2-3; weak D call: TRBD2 (7 bases). V was trimmed by 3 bases and J by 6 bases, leaving 13 bases between them. In germline, CDR1 is SNHLY, CDR2 FYNNEI. This CDR3 is 14 amino acids long. The CDR3 sequence: CASSDSGGRDTQYF. In DNA form, the CDR3 reads TGTGCCAGCAGTGACTCCGGGGGGCGGGATACGCAGTATTTT. Full variable domain (rest looked up from reference TRBV2 and TRBJ2-3): EPEVTQTPSHQVTQMGQEVILRCVPISNHLYFYWYRQILGQKVEFLVSFYNNEISEKSEIFDDQFSVERPDGSNFTLKIRSTKLEDSAMYFCASSDSGGRDTQYFGPGTRLTVL.

There are a few counts of this clone. The chain links TRBV5-1 to TRBJ2-2, with TRBD1 identical over 10 bases. The CDR3 extends over 16 amino acids. V lost 2 bases to trimming and J lost 7 bases; unmatched junction nucleotides: 8. CDR1 SGHRS and CDR2 YFSETQ come from the germline V gene. CDR3 sequence: CASSLTPGQGSGELFF. Written as DNA, the CDR3 is TGCGCCAGCAGCTTAACGCCGGGACAGGGGAGCGGGGAGCTGTTTTTT.

This clone is a singleton in its sample. The chain has TRBV30 and TRBJ2-3; D may be TRBD1 (6 bases). The CDR3 contains 15 residues. The V and J ends lost 7 bases and 2 bases respectively, with 19 bases between them. Looked up from germline, CDR1 is GTSNPN and CDR2 is SVGIG (reference sequence). CDR3 bases: TGTGCCTACACCACAGGGAGCCCCAACACAGATACGCAGTATTTT. As protein: CAYTTGSPNTDTQYF.

This clone has just a few counts. J is TRBJ1-6 and V is TRBV6-5; TRBD1 might be the D (6 bases). The CDR3 totals 15 residues. V was trimmed by 6 bases and J by 9 bases, leaving 18 bases between them. Germline assignment: CDR1 MNHEY and CDR2 SVGAGI. The CDR3: CASRKPTGTSSPLHF. In DNA, the CDR3 is TGTGCCAGCAGGAAACCTACAGGGACGAGTTCACCCCTCCACTTT.

The V call is TRBV7-9, the J call TRBJ1-2; 10 nucleotides agree with TRBD1. Germline V gives CDR1 SEHNR, CDR2 FQNEAQ (reference sequence). The CDR3 has 14 amino acids. J was trimmed by 7 bases and V by 5 bases; bases with no gene match: 7. CDR3 DNA sequence: TGTGCCAGCAGCCCTTCAGGGACAGGGGTTGGCTACACCTTC. Amino acids: CASSPSGTGVGYTF.

The CDR3 sequence is CASSQDLSFEEQYF. The CDR3 DNA reads TGCGCCAGCAGCCAAGATTTGTCTTTTGAGGAGCAGTACTTC. V usage is TRBV4-1 and J usage is TRBJ2-7, with D unclear. Germline V gene lookup returns CDR1 MGHRA and CDR2 YSYEKL. The CDR3 spans 14 residues. Trimming left V 0 bases short and J 7 bases short, with 13 bases between.

This clone was detected only once. The chain is built from TRBV7-8 and TRBJ2-7; 7 positions match TRBD1. CDR1 and CDR2 (germline): SGHVS, FQNEAQ. The length of the CDR3 is 14 residues. V shed 5 bases and J 4 bases; nucleotides not matched to a gene: 8. For the CDR3, the DNA is TGTGCCAGCAGCCCTACCCAGGGGGAGTACGAGCAGTACTTC. It specifies CASSPTQGEYEQYF.

This sequence joins TRBV5-1 and TRBJ1-1; D unclear. Germline values: CDR1 SGHRS, CDR2 YFSETQ. This CDR3 comprises 13 residues. V was pared by 2 bases and J by 1 base, with 6 bases between. In DNA, the CDR3 is TGCGCCAGCAGCTTAACAGCGAACACTGAAGCTTTCTTT. Its protein product is CASSLTANTEAFF.

This chain joins TRBV25-1 and TRBJ1-6; unclear D gene. Per the germline V gene, CDR1 is MGHDK and CDR2 is SYGVNS. V was cut by 3 bases and J by 12 bases, with 12 bases left in between. This CDR3 has 13 residues. CDR3 sequence (DNA): TGTGCCAGCAGTGATTCTCTGACACAACCCCTCCACTTT. It translates to CASSDSLTQPLHF.

J is TRBJ1-2 and V is TRBV11-3; D is perhaps TRBD1 (5 bases). Trimming stripped 5 bases from V and 8 bases from J, with 15 bases between. The length of the CDR3 is 13 residues. Germline V gene lookup returns CDR1 SGHNT and CDR2 YENEEA. CDR3 amino acids: CASSVGRGGGYTF. The CDR3 bases are TGTGCCAGCAGCGTAGGACGGGGGGGAGGCTACACCTTC.

The V gene is TRBV28, the J gene TRBJ2-1; D possibly corresponds to TRBD1 (5 bases). V gave up 3 bases and J gave up 6 bases, with 15 bases separating them. CDR1 and CDR2 (germline): MDHEN, SYDVKM. The CDR3 is 15 residues long. The CDR3 sequence is CASSLGQGSGNEQFF. CDR3 bases: TGTGCCAGCAGTTTGGGTCAGGGATCCGGCAATGAGCAGTTCTTC.

V gene TRBV6-5 combines with J gene TRBJ1-6; 11 bases match TRBD1. From germline, CDR1 is MNHEY and CDR2 SVGAGI. V was clipped by 6 bases and J by 9 bases; unmatched bases: 4. The CDR3 has 14 amino acids. The CDR3 coding sequence is TGTGCCAGCAGACCCGGGACAGGGGGTTCACCCCTCCACTTT. This sequence encodes CASRPGTGGSPLHF.

This clone was detected only a few times. The CDR3 here is CASRPNANTGELFF. The CDR3 nucleotides read TGCGCCAGCAGACCTAACGCGAACACCGGGGAGCTGTTTTTT. The chain carries TRBV5-1 and TRBJ2-2; D gene uncertain. Trimming pared 5 bases from V and 0 bases from J, leaving 8 bases between. The CDR3 runs 14 residues. Looked up from germline, CDR1 is SGHRS and CDR2 is YFSETQ.

This chain uses TRBV28 with TRBJ1-1, with unresolved D. Germline V gives CDR1 MDHEN, CDR2 SYDVKM. Deletions cut 7 bases from V and 5 bases from J, with 17 bases between. This CDR3 has 14 residues. The CDR3: CASIIPGRATEAFF. The CDR3 bases are TGTGCCAGCATTATCCCGGGGAGGGCGACTGAAGCTTTCTTT.

V usage is TRBV4-1 and J usage is TRBJ1-5; TRBD1 matches 11 bases. V trimming: 5 bases; J trimming: 4 bases; junction bases outside the gene matches: 7. The CDR3 runs to 16 residues. Germline V gene sequence: CDR1 MGHRA, CDR2 YSYEKL. Here the CDR3 reads CASSSPGTGGNQPQHF. In DNA form, the CDR3 reads TGCGCCAGCAGCTCCCCCGGGACAGGGGGGAATCAGCCCCAGCATTTT.

V usage is TRBV15 and J usage is TRBJ1-5; D is unclear. V was pared by 5 bases and J by 7 bases, with 12 bases between. Germline V CDR1 and CDR2: LNHNV, YYDKDF (reference sequence). This CDR3 is 13 amino acids long. The CDR3 here is CATSGTGSQPQHF. Written as DNA, the CDR3 is TGTGCCACCAGCGGCACGGGAAGCCAGCCCCAGCATTTT.

The chain links TRBV5-4 to TRBJ1-3; D ambiguous. Trimming took 9 bases from V and 2 from J, leaving 9 bases between them. The CDR3 has 12 residues. Germline CDR1 reads SGHNT; CDR2 reads YYREEE (reference sequence). DNA for the CDR3: TGTGCCACTACGGTTCCTGGAAACACCATATATTTT. This codes for CATTVPGNTIYF.

This CDR3 is CASSYGTSGTFGELFF. The CDR3 DNA follows: TGTGCCAGCAGTTACGGGACTAGCGGGACCTTTGGGGAGCTGTTTTTT. This rearrangement joins TRBV6-2 or TRBV6-3 to TRBJ2-2; TRBD2 aligns across 13 bases. In germline, CDR1 is MNHEY, CDR2 SVGEGT. V trimming: 2 bases; J trimming: 8 bases; junction bases outside the gene matches: 5. There are 16 residues in the CDR3.